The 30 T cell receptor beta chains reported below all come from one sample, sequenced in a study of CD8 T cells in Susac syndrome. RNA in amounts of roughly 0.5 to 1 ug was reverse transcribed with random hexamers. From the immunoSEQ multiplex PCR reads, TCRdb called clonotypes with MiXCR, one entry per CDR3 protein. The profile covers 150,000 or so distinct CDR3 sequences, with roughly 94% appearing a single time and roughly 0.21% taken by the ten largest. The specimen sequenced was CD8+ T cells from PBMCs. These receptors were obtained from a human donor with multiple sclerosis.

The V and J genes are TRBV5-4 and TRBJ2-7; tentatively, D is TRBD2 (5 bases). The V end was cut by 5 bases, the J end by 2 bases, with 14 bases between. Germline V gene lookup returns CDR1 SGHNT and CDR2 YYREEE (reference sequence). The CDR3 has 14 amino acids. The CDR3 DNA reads TGTGCCAGCAGTATCTCCGGGAACCCCTACGAGCAGTACTTC. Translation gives CASSISGNPYEQYF.

The CDR3: CAIQKRGSSYNEQFF. CDR3 in DNA: TGTGCCATCCAAAAGCGGGGGAGCTCCTACAATGAGCAGTTCTTC. The chain recombines TRBV2 with TRBJ2-1; 8 bases are shared with TRBD2. Germline V gene data show CDR1 as SNHLY and CDR2 as FYNNEI. The CDR3 runs 15 residues. The V and J ends lost 10 bases and 0 bases, in that order; junction bases with no gene match: 8.

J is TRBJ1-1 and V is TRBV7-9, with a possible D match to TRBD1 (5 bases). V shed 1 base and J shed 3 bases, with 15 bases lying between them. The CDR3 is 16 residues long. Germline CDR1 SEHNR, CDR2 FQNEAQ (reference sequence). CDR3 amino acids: CASSLVLAGRYTEAFF. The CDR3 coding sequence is TGTGCCAGCAGCTTAGTATTGGCAGGGAGATACACTGAAGCTTTCTTT.

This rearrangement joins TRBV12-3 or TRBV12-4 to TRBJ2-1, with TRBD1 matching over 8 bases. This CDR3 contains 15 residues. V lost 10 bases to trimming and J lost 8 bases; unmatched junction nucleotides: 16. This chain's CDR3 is CAIITGTGPLHEQFF. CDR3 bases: TGTGCCATCATCACGGGGACAGGACCCCTTCATGAGCAGTTCTTC.

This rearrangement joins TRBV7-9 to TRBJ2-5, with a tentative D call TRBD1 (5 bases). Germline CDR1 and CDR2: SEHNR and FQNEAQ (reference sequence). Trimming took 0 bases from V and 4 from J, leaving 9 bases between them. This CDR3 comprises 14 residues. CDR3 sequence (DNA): TGTGCCAGCAGCTTAGCGAAGGGGTCAGAGACCCAGTACTTC. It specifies CASSLAKGSETQYF.

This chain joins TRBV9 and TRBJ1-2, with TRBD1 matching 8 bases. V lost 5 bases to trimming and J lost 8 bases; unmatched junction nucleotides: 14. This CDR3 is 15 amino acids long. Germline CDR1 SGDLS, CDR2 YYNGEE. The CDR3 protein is CASSLTRTGYSGYTF. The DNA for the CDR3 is TGTGCCAGCAGTCTTACCCGGACAGGGTATAGCGGCTACACCTTC.

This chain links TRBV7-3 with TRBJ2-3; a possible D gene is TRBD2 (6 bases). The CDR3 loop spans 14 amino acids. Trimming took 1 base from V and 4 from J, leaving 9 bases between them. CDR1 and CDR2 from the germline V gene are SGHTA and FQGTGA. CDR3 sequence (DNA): TGTGCCAGCAGCTTAAGGGGACTTGCAGATACGCAGTATTTT. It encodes CASSLRGLADTQYF.

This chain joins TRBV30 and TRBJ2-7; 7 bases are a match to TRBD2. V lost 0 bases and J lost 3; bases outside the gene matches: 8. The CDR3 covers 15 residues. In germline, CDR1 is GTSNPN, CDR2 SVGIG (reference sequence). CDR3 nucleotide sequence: TGTGCCTGGAGTGTCAGGGACTACACCTTCTACGAGCAGTACTTC. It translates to CAWSVRDYTFYEQYF. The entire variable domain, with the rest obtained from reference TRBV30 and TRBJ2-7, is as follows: SQTIHQWPATLVQPVGSPLSLECTVEGTSNPNLYWYRQAAGRGLQLLFYSVGIGQISSEVPQNLSASRPQDRQFILSSKKLLLSDSGFYLCAWSVRDYTFYEQYFGPGTRLTVT.

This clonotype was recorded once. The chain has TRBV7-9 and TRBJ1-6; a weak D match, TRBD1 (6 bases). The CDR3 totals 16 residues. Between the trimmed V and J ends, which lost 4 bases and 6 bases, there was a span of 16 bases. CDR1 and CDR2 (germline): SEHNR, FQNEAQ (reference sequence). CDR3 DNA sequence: TGTGCCAGCAGCTCCACGGACAGAGTTTTTAATTCACCCCTCCACTTT. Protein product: CASSSTDRVFNSPLHF.

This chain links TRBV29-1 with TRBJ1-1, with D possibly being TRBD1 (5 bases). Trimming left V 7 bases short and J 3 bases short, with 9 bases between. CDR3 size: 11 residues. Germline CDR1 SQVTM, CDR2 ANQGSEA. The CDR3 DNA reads TGCAGCGGCAGGGTCGACACTGAAGCTTTCTTT. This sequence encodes CSGRVDTEAFF.

The CDR3 nucleotides are TGCAGTGCCGATCGCAGGGTTACCGGGGAGCTGTTTTTT. It is translated as CSADRRVTGELFF. The chain has TRBV20-1 and TRBJ2-2, with D possibly being TRBD1 (5 bases). The length of the CDR3 is 13 residues. The germline gives CDR1 DFQATT, CDR2 SNEGSKA (reference sequence). Trimming cost V 6 bases and J 5 bases, with 13 bases left between them.

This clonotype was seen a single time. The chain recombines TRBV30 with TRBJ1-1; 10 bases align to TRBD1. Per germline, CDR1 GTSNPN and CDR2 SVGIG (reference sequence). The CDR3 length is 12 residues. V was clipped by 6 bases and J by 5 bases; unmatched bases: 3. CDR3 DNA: TGTGCCTGTGGACAGGGGGAAACTGAAGCTTTCTTT. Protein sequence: CACGQGETEAFF. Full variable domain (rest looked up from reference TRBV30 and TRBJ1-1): SQTIHQWPATLVQPVGSPLSLECTVEGTSNPNLYWYRQAAGRGLQLLFYSVGIGQISSEVPQNLSASRPQDRQFILSSKKLLLSDSGFYLCACGQGETEAFFGQGTRLTVV.

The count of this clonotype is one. CDR3 DNA: TGCAGTGCTAGAGATGGGACTAGCGGGGCCTACGAGCAGTACTTC. Translating it yields CSARDGTSGAYEQYF. The gene calls are TRBV20-1 and TRBJ2-7; 13 bases align to TRBD2. The germline CDR1 and CDR2 sequences are DFQATT and SNEGSKA (reference sequence). The CDR3 is made up of 15 amino acids. Germline trimming cut 0 bases from V and 2 bases from J; bases unmatched to any gene: 1.

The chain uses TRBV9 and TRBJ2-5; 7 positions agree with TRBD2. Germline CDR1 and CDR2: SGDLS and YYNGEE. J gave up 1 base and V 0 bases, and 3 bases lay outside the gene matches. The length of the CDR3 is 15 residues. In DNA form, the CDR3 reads TGTGCCAGCAGCGTAGGGAGCGGGGTCCAAGAGACCCAGTACTTC. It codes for CASSVGSGVQETQYF. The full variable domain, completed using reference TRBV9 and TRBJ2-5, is DSGVTQTPKHLITATGQRVTLRCSPRSGDLSVYWYQQSLDQGLQFLIQYYNGEERAKGNILERFSAQQFPDLHSELNLSSLELGDSALYFCASSVGSGVQETQYFGPGTRLLVL.

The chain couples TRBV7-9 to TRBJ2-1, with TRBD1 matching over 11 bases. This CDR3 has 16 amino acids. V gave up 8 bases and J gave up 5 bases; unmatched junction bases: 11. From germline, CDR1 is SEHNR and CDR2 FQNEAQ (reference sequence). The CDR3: CASVLGGQGGDNEQFF. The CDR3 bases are TGTGCCAGCGTCCTCGGGGGACAGGGGGGTGACAATGAGCAGTTCTTC.

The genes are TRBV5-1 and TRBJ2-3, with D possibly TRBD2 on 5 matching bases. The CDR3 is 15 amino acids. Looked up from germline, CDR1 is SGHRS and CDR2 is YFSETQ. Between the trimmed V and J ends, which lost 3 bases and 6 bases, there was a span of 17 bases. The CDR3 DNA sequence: TGCGCCAGCAGCTCTGAGCGGTTGGCCACCGATACGCAGTATTTT. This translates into CASSSERLATDTQYF.

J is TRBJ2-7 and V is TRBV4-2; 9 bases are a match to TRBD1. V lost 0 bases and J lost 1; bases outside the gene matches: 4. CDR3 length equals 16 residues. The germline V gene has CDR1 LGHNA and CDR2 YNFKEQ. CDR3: CASSQEEDRGSYEQYF. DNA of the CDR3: TGTGCCAGCAGCCAAGAAGAGGACAGGGGATCCTACGAGCAGTACTTC.

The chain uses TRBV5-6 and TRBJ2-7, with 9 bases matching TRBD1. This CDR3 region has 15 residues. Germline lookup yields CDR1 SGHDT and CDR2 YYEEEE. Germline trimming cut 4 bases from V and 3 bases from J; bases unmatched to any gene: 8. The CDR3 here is CASSTGTGPFYEQYF. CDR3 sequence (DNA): TGTGCCAGCAGCACCGGGACAGGGCCATTCTACGAGCAGTACTTC.

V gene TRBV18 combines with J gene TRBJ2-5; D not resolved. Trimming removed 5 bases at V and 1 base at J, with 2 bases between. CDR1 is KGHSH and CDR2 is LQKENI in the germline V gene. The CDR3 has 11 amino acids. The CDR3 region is CASSTQETQYF. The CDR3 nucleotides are TGTGCCAGCTCAACCCAAGAGACCCAGTACTTC. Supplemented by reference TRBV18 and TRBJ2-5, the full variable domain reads NAGVMQNPRHLVRRRGQEARLRCSPMKGHSHVYWYRQLPEEGLKFMVYLQKENIIDESGMPKERFSAEFPKEGPSILRIQQVVRGDSAAYFCASSTQETQYFGPGTRLLVL.

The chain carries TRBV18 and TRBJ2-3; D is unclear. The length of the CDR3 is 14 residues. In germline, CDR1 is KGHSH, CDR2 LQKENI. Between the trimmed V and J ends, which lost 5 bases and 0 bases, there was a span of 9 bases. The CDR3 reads CASSVQVSTDTQYF. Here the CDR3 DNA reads TGTGCCAGCTCAGTACAAGTCAGCACAGATACGCAGTATTTT.

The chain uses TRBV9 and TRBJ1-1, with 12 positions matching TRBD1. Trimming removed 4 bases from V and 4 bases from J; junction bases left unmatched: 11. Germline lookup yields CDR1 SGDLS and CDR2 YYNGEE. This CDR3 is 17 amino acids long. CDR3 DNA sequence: TGTGCCAGCAGCCATTCCCGGGACAGGGGGCTCAGCACTGAAGCTTTCTTT. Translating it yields CASSHSRDRGLSTEAFF.

Written as DNA, the CDR3 is TGTGCCATCACCACTGACAGGAGCGGCGAGCAGTACTTC. Its translation: CAITTDRSGEQYF. This sequence joins TRBV10-3 and TRBJ2-7; D may be TRBD1 (6 bases). The CDR3 loop spans 13 amino acids. The germline V and J ends were trimmed by 7 bases and 6 bases, with 16 bases remaining between them. CDR1 is ENHRY, CDR2 SYGVKD, per germline.

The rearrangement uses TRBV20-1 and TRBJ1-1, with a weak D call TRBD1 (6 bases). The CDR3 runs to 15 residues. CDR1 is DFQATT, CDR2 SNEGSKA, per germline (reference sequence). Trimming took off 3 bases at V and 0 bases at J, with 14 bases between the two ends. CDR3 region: CSASLQPGVNTEAFF. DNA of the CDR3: TGCAGTGCTAGTCTCCAGCCAGGGGTGAACACTGAAGCTTTCTTT.

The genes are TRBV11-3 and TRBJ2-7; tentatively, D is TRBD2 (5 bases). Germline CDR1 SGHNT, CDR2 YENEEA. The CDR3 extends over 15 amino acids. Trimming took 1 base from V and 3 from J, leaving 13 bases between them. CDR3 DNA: TGTGCCAGCAGCTTAGGGCGGGCATCTTACTACGAGCAGTACTTC. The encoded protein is CASSLGRASYYEQYF.

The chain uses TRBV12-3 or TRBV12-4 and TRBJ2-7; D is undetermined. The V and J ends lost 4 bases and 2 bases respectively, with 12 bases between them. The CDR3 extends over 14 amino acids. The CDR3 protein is CASSSVAATYEQYF. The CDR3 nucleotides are TGTGCCAGCAGTTCCGTGGCCGCAACCTACGAGCAGTACTTC.

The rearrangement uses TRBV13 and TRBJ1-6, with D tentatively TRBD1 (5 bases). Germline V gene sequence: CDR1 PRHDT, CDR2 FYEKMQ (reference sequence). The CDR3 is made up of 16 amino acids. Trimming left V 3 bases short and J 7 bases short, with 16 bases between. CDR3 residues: CASSLGRRRENSPLHF. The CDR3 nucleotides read TGTGCCAGCAGCTTGGGACGCCGAAGGGAAAATTCACCCCTCCACTTT.

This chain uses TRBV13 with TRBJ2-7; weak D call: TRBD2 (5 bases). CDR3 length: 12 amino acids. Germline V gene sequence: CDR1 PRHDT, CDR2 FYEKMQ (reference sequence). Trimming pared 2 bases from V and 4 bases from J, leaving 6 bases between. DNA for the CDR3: TGTGCCAGCAGCTTACAGCGGTACGAGCAGTACTTC. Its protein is CASSLQRYEQYF.

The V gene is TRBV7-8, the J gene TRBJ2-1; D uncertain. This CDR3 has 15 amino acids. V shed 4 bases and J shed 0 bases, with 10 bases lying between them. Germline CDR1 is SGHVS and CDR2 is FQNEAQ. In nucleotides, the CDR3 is TGTGCCAGCAGCTACTACACGAGCTCCTACAATGAGCAGTTCTTC. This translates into CASSYYTSSYNEQFF.

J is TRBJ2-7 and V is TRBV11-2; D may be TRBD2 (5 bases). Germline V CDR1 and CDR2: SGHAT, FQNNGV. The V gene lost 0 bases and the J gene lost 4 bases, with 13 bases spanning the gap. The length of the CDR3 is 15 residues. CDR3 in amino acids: CASSLDYSGRYEQYF. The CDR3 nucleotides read TGTGCCAGCAGCTTAGACTACAGCGGACGATACGAGCAGTACTTC.

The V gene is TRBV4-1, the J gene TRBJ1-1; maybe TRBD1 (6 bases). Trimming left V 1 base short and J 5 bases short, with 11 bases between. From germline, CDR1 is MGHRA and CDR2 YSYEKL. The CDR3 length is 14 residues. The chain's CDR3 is CASSQVGGGTEAFF. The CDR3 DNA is TGCGCCAGCAGCCAAGTTGGAGGGGGGACTGAAGCTTTCTTT.